This TCR beta chain emerged from a study of T cells in Graves' hyperthyroidism and ophthalmopathy. Findings and limits, study-wide: It was a median 6.5 months before onset that the model predicted ophthalmopathy. Most thyroid clonotypes that were expanded above 0.001 also turned up in blood.

From RNA transcripts, TCR beta CDR3 regions were amplified. A first-round RT-PCR of the TCR CDR3 used the HTBI primer set. TCRdb re-derived calls from the multiplex PCR reads in MiXCR, one entry per CDR3 protein. The table has about 360,000 distinct CDR3 sequences, about 13% seen once. The definition of stable Graves' hyperthyroidism was no ophthalmopathy progression within 18 months. Every diagnosis used clinical symptoms, serum thyroxine and TRAb, thyroid ultrasound and orbital computed tomography. The CDR3 has 14 amino acids. The germline CDR1 and CDR2 sequences are LNHDA and SQIVND (reference sequence). Trimming took off 10 bases at V and 0 bases at J, with 16 bases between the two ends. This clonotype was seen ten or more times. Antigen specificity is unknown.

The V and J genes are TRBV19 and TRBJ2-7, with D possibly matching TRBD1 (5 bases). The TCR comes from a woman aged 18-29 years with Graves' hyperthyroidism. What was sequenced was blood. This CDR3 is CATQAQDSSYEQYF. The CDR3 DNA reads as TGTGCCACTCAGGCTCAAGACAGCTCCTACGAGCAGTACTTC.